Included here is one T cell receptor (beta chain) sequence, with context. The entry originates in a study of T cells expressing NK-cell markers. Across the whole study: It was from sorted CD3+CD56+NKG2C+, CD3+CD56+NKG2C- and CD3+CD56-NKG2C+ T cells that TCR beta repertoires came.

CDR3 length: 16 residues. Germline assignment: CDR1 LNHNV and CDR2 YYDKDF (reference sequence). Production of TCR beta cDNA relied on 5'RACE template switching with UMIs. With the 5' RACE reads reprocessed, TCRdb shows one record per CDR3 protein and no DNA. The ten top clones account for about 1.5%, within a sample of some 500,000 distinct CDR3 sequences. The source of this sequence is a woman aged 45-65 years in good health. The chain couples TRBV15 to TRBJ2-5; TCRdb outputs TRBD1, but without DNA this stays unchecked. Material: blood T cells: a sorted CD56 or NKG2C T cell subset, CD4+ or CD8+ T cells, or bulk PBMC T cells (not recorded which). This CDR3 reads CATSRGGGTGGETQYF. The full variable domain, rest sourced from reference TRBV15 and TRBJ2-5, is DAMVIQNPRYQVTQFGKPVTLSCSQTLNHNVMYWYQQKSSQAPKLLFHYYDKDFNNEADTPDNFQSRRPNTSFCFLDIRSPGLGDTAMYLCATSRGGGTGGETQYFGPGTRLLVL.